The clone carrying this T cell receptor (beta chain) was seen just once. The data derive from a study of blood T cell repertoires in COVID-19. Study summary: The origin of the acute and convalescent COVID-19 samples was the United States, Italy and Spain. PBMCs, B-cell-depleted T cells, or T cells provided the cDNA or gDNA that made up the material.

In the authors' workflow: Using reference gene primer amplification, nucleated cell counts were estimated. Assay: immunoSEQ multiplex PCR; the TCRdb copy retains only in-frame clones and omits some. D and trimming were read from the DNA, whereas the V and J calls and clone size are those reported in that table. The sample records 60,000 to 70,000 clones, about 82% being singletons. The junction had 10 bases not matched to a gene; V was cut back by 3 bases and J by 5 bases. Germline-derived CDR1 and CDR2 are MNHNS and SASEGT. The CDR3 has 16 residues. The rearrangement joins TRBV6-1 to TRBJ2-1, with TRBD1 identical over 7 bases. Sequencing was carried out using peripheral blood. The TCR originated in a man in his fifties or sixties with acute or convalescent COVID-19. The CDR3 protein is CASSDLTGYLNNEQFF. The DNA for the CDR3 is TGTGCCAGCAGTGACTTGACAGGGTACTTGAACAATGAGCAGTTCTTC.